Listed below are T cell receptor beta chains from one sample, sequenced in a study of a mutant IDH1 vaccine in newly diagnosed glioma. Assay used: immunoSEQ multiplex PCR; TCRdb lists only in-frame clones, some missing. The sample lists 69,000 or so clones, about 88% occurring once. No cognate antigen is known for these TCRs. The input for sequencing was PBMCs, taken from a glioma patient whose treatment included an IDH1 peptide vaccine. The receptors shown here come from a man aged 25-40 years with glioma. The CDR3 runs from the conserved cysteine through the conserved F or W. D genes are given only for firm matches. Some rows have no size entry. The others give once, few or many, or a class for an expanded clone.

J gene: TRBJ2-3; V gene: TRBV5-4; clone size: -; D gene: -; CDR3 DNA: TGTGCCAGCAACTTCGGGACGATCACAGATACGCAGTATTTT; CDR3 protein: CASNFGTITDTQYF
J gene: TRBJ2-7; V gene: TRBV18; clone size: -; D gene: TRBD1; CDR3 DNA: TGTGCCAGCTCACCGGAACCCCCAGGGGGCCACGGCGAGCAGTACTTC; CDR3 protein: CASSPEPPGGHGEQYF
J gene: TRBJ2-7; V gene: TRBV29-1; clone size: -; D gene: -; CDR3 DNA: TGCAGCGTTGGGCAGGGTTTGACCGAGCAGTACTTC; CDR3 protein: CSVGQGLTEQYF
J gene: TRBJ1-2; V gene: TRBV9; clone size: few; D gene: -; CDR3 DNA: TGTGCCAGCAGTCGAACCGACGGAATCTACACCTTC; CDR3 protein: CASSRTDGIYTF
J gene: TRBJ2-7; V gene: TRBV2; clone size: -; D gene: TRBD2; CDR3 DNA: TGTGCCAGCGCTAAGGAGGCTAGCGGGAGTTACGAGCAGTACTTC; CDR3 protein: CASAKEASGSYEQYF
J gene: TRBJ2-7; V gene: TRBV7-2; clone size: -; D gene: TRBD1; CDR3 DNA: TGTGCCAGCAGCCCGACAGGGGGCTCCTACGAGCAGTACTTC; CDR3 protein: CASSPTGGSYEQYF
J gene: TRBJ1-1; V gene: TRBV11-2; clone size: -; D gene: -; CDR3 DNA: TGTGCCAGCAGCGAAGCAGGGCTGGTCACTGAAGCTTTCTTT; CDR3 protein: CASSEAGLVTEAFF
J gene: TRBJ2-7; V gene: TRBV5-6; clone size: -; D gene: TRBD1; CDR3 DNA: TGTGCCAGCAGCTTGGGGACAGGGAACCACGAGCAGTACTTC; CDR3 protein: CASSLGTGNHEQYF
J gene: TRBJ2-7; V gene: TRBV10-3; clone size: -; D gene: TRBD1; CDR3 DNA: TGTGCCATCAGTGAGAAACGGGGACAGGGGGCCTACGAGCAGTACTTC; CDR3 protein: CAISEKRGQGAYEQYF
J gene: TRBJ2-2; V gene: TRBV4-3; clone size: -; D gene: -; CDR3 DNA: TGCGCCAGCAGCCAAGATGTGGGGACCGGGGAGCTGTTTTTT; CDR3 protein: CASSQDVGTGELFF
J gene: TRBJ2-7; V gene: TRBV27; clone size: -; D gene: TRBD1; CDR3 DNA: TGTGCCAGCAGTAGCATTACAGGGGGCCCAACCTACGAGCAGTACTTC; CDR3 protein: CASSSITGGPTYEQYF
J gene: TRBJ2-7; V gene: TRBV7-8; clone size: -; D gene: -; CDR3 DNA: TGTGCCAGCAGCTATCCATCAGGGGGGGGCAGCCAGCGCTCCTACGAGCAGTACTTC; CDR3 protein: CASSYPSGGGSQRSYEQYF
J gene: TRBJ2-2; V gene: TRBV7-6; clone size: few; D gene: TRBD2; CDR3 DNA: TGTGCCAGCAGCCTACTAGCGGGAGCCCCCGTCGGGGAGCTGTTTTTT; CDR3 protein: CASSLLAGAPVGELFF
J gene: TRBJ2-3; V gene: TRBV4-3; clone size: -; D gene: -; CDR3 DNA: TGCGCCAGCAGCCAAGATCTTGGGGTAGGCGGGGCGAACCCAGATACGCAGTATTTT; CDR3 protein: CASSQDLGVGGANPDTQYF
J gene: TRBJ2-3; V gene: TRBV7-9; clone size: -; D gene: -; CDR3 DNA: TGTGCCAGCAGCTTAGTAGGTAGCACAGATACGCAGTATTTT; CDR3 protein: CASSLVGSTDTQYF
J gene: TRBJ2-3; V gene: TRBV5-4; clone size: -; D gene: -; CDR3 DNA: TGTGCCAGCAGCTTGGGAGGTTTAACAGATACGCAGTATTTT; CDR3 protein: CASSLGGLTDTQYF
J gene: TRBJ2-1; V gene: TRBV29-1; clone size: -; D gene: -; CDR3 DNA: TGCAGCGTTTCCTCCTACAATGAGCAGTTCTTC; CDR3 protein: CSVSSYNEQFF
J gene: TRBJ2-1; V gene: TRBV5-1; clone size: -; D gene: -; CDR3 DNA: TGCGCCAGCAGCTTGTCTGAGCTTGATGAGCAGTTCTTC; CDR3 protein: CASSLSELDEQFF
J gene: TRBJ2-7; V gene: TRBV5-1; clone size: -; D gene: TRBD1; CDR3 DNA: TGCGCCAGCAGCATCGGGACAGCTACTTCTTACGAGCAGTACTTC; CDR3 protein: CASSIGTATSYEQYF
J gene: TRBJ1-3; V gene: TRBV28; clone size: -; D gene: -; CDR3 DNA: TGTGCCAGCAGTTTAACGGGGTTCTCTGGAAACACCATATATTTT; CDR3 protein: CASSLTGFSGNTIYF
J gene: TRBJ2-1; V gene: TRBV9; clone size: -; D gene: -; CDR3 DNA: TGTGCCAGCAGCCCTGGGGGCGCTAGTTCCAATGAGCAGTTCTTC; CDR3 protein: CASSPGGASSNEQFF
J gene: TRBJ1-4; V gene: TRBV6-5; clone size: -; D gene: -; CDR3 DNA: TGTGCCAGCAGTCAAATCCGGGACCGACTTGAAAAACTGTTTTTT; CDR3 protein: CASSQIRDRLEKLFF
J gene: TRBJ2-7; V gene: TRBV20-1; clone size: -; D gene: TRBD1; CDR3 DNA: TGCAGTGCTAGTTCCGGGACAGTGGAGTACTTC; CDR3 protein: CSASSGTVEYF
J gene: TRBJ1-2; V gene: TRBV19; clone size: -; D gene: -; CDR3 DNA: TGTGCCAGTAGTAAGGACACCAGGAGCTATGGCTACACCTTC; CDR3 protein: CASSKDTRSYGYTF
J gene: TRBJ1-2; V gene: TRBV6-5; clone size: -; D gene: -; CDR3 DNA: TGTGCCAGCAGTTCCGGCGGACGGGGGGCGTATGGCTACACCTTC; CDR3 protein: CASSSGGRGAYGYTF
J gene: TRBJ2-5; V gene: TRBV28; clone size: -; D gene: -; CDR3 DNA: TGTGCCAGCAGTGGGAAGAGGGGATTGCAAGAGACCCAGTACTTC; CDR3 protein: CASSGKRGLQETQYF
J gene: TRBJ2-1; V gene: TRBV30; clone size: -; D gene: -; CDR3 DNA: TGTGCCTGGTCACCTGGGATACCGCCCAATGAGCAGTTCTTC; CDR3 protein: CAWSPGIPPNEQFF
J gene: TRBJ1-4; V gene: TRBV20-1; clone size: -; D gene: -; CDR3 DNA: TGCAGTGCATTGGAGAATGAAAAACTGTTTTTT; CDR3 protein: CSALENEKLFF
J gene: TRBJ2-1; V gene: TRBV27; clone size: once; D gene: -; CDR3 DNA: TGTGCCAGCAGTATCCGAAACAATGAGCAGTTCTTC; CDR3 protein: CASSIRNNEQFF
J gene: TRBJ1-6; V gene: TRBV2; clone size: -; D gene: -; CDR3 DNA: TGTGCCAGCAGTGTGGAGAGCTCCTATAATTCACCCCTCCACTTT; CDR3 protein: CASSVESSYNSPLHF
J gene: TRBJ2-7; V gene: TRBV19; clone size: -; D gene: -; CDR3 DNA: TGTGCCAGTAGTCCCGGAGGGAACTACGAGCAGTACTTC; CDR3 protein: CASSPGGNYEQYF
J gene: TRBJ2-7; V gene: TRBV5-1; clone size: -; D gene: -; CDR3 DNA: TGCGCCAGCAGCTTGACGGGAAACAGATACGAGCAGTACTTC; CDR3 protein: CASSLTGNRYEQYF
J gene: TRBJ1-5; V gene: TRBV2; clone size: -; D gene: -; CDR3 DNA: TGTGCCAGCAGTGAAGCGAGGGGGAGGGGGGTAGCTCCGCATTTT; CDR3 protein: CASSEARGRGVAPHF
J gene: TRBJ2-5; V gene: TRBV14; clone size: -; D gene: TRBD1; CDR3 DNA: TGTGCCAGCAGCCAAGGATTCCCAGGGGGCCCTCGAGAGACCCAGTACTTC; CDR3 protein: CASSQGFPGGPRETQYF
J gene: TRBJ1-1; V gene: TRBV28; clone size: -; D gene: -; CDR3 DNA: TGTGCCAGCAGTTTAAGCTGGTGGGGGAACACTGAAGCTTTCTTT; CDR3 protein: CASSLSWWGNTEAFF
J gene: TRBJ2-1; V gene: TRBV6-4; clone size: -; D gene: -; CDR3 DNA: TGTGCCAGCAGTGACTTCGTTGGGCGCTCCTACAATGAGCAGTTCTTC; CDR3 protein: CASSDFVGRSYNEQFF
J gene: TRBJ2-7; V gene: TRBV6-6; clone size: -; D gene: -; CDR3 DNA: TGTGCCAGCAGTCCCTTGGGCATCTCCTACGAGCAGTACTTC; CDR3 protein: CASSPLGISYEQYF
J gene: TRBJ2-7; V gene: TRBV5-6; clone size: -; D gene: TRBD1; CDR3 DNA: TGTGCCAGCAGCATCGGGACAGGCCTTCAGTGGTTTGTCGAGCAGTACTTC; CDR3 protein: CASSIGTGLQWFVEQYF
J gene: TRBJ2-5; V gene: TRBV27; clone size: -; D gene: -; CDR3 DNA: TGTGCCAGCAGTTTTAGTGGGCAAGAGACCCAGTACTTC; CDR3 protein: CASSFSGQETQYF
J gene: TRBJ2-7; V gene: TRBV7-2; clone size: -; D gene: -; CDR3 DNA: TGTGCCAGCAGCCGCGGACGGGGACGGGACGAGCAGTACTTC; CDR3 protein: CASSRGRGRDEQYF
J gene: TRBJ1-2; V gene: TRBV15; clone size: -; D gene: -; CDR3 DNA: TGTGCCACCAGCAGGTCAGGAGAGGAAGATGGCTACACCTTC; CDR3 protein: CATSRSGEEDGYTF
J gene: TRBJ1-4; V gene: TRBV10-2; clone size: -; D gene: TRBD1; CDR3 DNA: TGCGCCAGCAAAAGGACAGGGAACCTAAATGAAAAACTGTTTTTT; CDR3 protein: CASKRTGNLNEKLFF
J gene: TRBJ2-7; V gene: TRBV11-2; clone size: -; D gene: TRBD1; CDR3 DNA: TGTGCCAGCAGCCTCCATACAGGAAGAACACAGGGGGCAGGCTACGAGCAGTACTTC; CDR3 protein: CASSLHTGRTQGAGYEQYF
J gene: TRBJ1-1; V gene: TRBV19; clone size: once; D gene: -; CDR3 DNA: TGTGCCAGTAGTATGGGCAGTTCAAGAGTCACTGAAGCTTTCTTT; CDR3 protein: CASSMGSSRVTEAFF
J gene: TRBJ2-3; V gene: TRBV2; clone size: -; D gene: -; CDR3 DNA: TGTGCCAGCAGTCAAGGGACCCTGAGCACAGATACGCAGTATTTT; CDR3 protein: CASSQGTLSTDTQYF